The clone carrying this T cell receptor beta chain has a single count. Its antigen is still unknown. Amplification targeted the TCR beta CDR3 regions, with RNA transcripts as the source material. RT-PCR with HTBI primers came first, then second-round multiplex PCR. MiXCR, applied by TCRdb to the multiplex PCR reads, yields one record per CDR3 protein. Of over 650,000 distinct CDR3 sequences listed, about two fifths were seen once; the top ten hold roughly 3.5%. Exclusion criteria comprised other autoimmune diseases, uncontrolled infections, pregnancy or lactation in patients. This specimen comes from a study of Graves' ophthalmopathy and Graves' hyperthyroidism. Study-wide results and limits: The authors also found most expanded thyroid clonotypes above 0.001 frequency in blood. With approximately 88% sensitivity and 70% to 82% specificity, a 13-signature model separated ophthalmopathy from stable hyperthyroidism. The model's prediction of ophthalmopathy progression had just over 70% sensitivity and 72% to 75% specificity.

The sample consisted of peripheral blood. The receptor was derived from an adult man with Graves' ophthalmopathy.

Here the CDR3 reads CAISDRTEETQYF. CDR3 DNA: TGTGCCATCAGTGACCGAACTGAGGAGACCCAGTACTTC. V gene TRBV10-3 combines with J gene TRBJ2-5; D ambiguous. This CDR3 spans 13 amino acids. Trimming took off 3 bases at V and 5 bases at J, with 10 bases between the two ends. CDR1 and CDR2 (germline): ENHRY, SYGVKD.